This T cell receptor beta chain was identified in a study of radiotherapy plus CTLA-4 blockade in lung cancer. Only a few counts were recorded for this clone. Profiling relied on immunoSEQ multiplex PCR, and the TCRdb table lists in-frame clones only, not all of them. The data hold tens of thousands of clones, with about 87% observed a single time. Trimming cost V 4 bases and J 5 bases; bases outside gene matches: 12. The germline gives CDR1 LNHDA, CDR2 SQIVND (reference sequence). The CDR3 runs 16 residues. The V call is TRBV19, the J call TRBJ1-1, with 8 bases lining up with TRBD1. This receptor was obtained from a human donor with non-small cell lung cancer who had stable disease on radiotherapy plus ipilimumab. Sequenced here: peripheral blood, sampled from a patient treated with radiotherapy plus ipilimumab. This chain's CDR3 is CASSTGTGKPGTEAFF. For the CDR3, the DNA is TGTGCCAGTAGTACCGGGACAGGTAAACCGGGGACTGAAGCTTTCTTT.